This is a list of T cell receptor beta chains from one sample in a study of CXCR3-negative and CXCR3-positive naive CD8 T cells. TCRdb re-called the 5' RACE reads and gives one entry per CDR3 protein, without DNA. In total, the table holds about 130,000 distinct CDR3 sequences. The specimen sequenced was naive CXCR3- CD8+ T cells from blood. The receptor set was obtained from a human donor in good health. Some clones in this sample may be carry-over from other donors' samples. Each CDR3 is given with its conserved first and last residue.

v_call,j_call,cdr3_aa
TRBV4-2,TRBJ2-1,CASSLRGTVDNNEQFF
TRBV29-1,TRBJ1-1,CSVEDPAKIEAFF
TRBV6-5,TRBJ2-7,CASSYQTGPLSEEQYF
TRBV4-1,TRBJ2-7,CASSQFTGTGVF
TRBV28,TRBJ2-4,CASSLDTGVAQYF
TRBV6-5,TRBJ1-2,CASSYSQGDYGYTF
TRBV4-1,TRBJ1-5,CASSHQNQPQHF
TRBV28,TRBJ2-7,CASSLRGGANEQYF
TRBV10-3,TRBJ1-1,CAISESKGENTEAFF
TRBV7-8,TRBJ1-6,CASSALRDRDSPLHF
TRBV10-2,TRBJ2-1,CASSGGNEQFF
TRBV7-2,TRBJ2-3,CASSLVFADTQYF
TRBV7-8,TRBJ2-1,CASRGGNEQFF
TRBV12-3/TRBV12-4,TRBJ1-6,CASSYSGEFGSPLHF
TRBV4-2,TRBJ2-7,CASSPLGDSYEQYF
TRBV29-1,TRBJ2-7,CSVETGGYEQYF
TRBV7-9,TRBJ2-1,CASSLPLAGADNEQFF
TRBV7-3,TRBJ2-1,CASSLGQGLHEQFF
TRBV9,TRBJ2-1,CASSVARASGRNEQFF
TRBV6-6,TRBJ2-2,CASSYSQGGTGELFF
TRBV12-3/TRBV12-4,TRBJ2-3,CASSPLGSTDTQYF
TRBV4-2,TRBJ1-3,CASSPWDRGSGNTIYF
TRBV13,TRBJ2-7,CASSFGIDRDEQYF
TRBV19,TRBJ1-1,CASSIGAGNTEAFF
TRBV2,TRBJ2-7,CASSEGYEQYF
TRBV15,TRBJ1-1,CATSRGTPEIYTEAFF